A single sample is the source of the 28 T cell receptor beta chains below, sequenced in a study of blood T cell repertoires in COVID-19. The assay was immunoSEQ multiplex PCR, and TCRdb's table has in-frame clones only and misses some. The sample shows over 50,000 clones, about nine tenths of them seen only once. The specimen sequenced was peripheral blood. The source is an elderly man with acute or convalescent COVID-19.

The V and J genes are TRBV15 and TRBJ2-2; 11 bases match TRBD2. The J segment lost 1 base and the V segment lost 0 bases, leaving 4 bases of the junction unmatched. This CDR3 contains 18 residues. Germline loops: CDR1 LNHNV, CDR2 YYDKDF (reference sequence). CDR3 residues: CATSRELAGALNTGELFF. The CDR3 DNA sequence: TGTGCCACCAGCAGAGAACTAGCGGGGGCCCTGAACACCGGGGAGCTGTTTTTT.

The CDR3 loop reads CASRVTSETGELFF. For the CDR3, the DNA is TGTGCCAGCAGAGTTACTAGCGAAACCGGGGAGCTGTTTTTT. This rearrangement joins TRBV2 to TRBJ2-2, with TRBD2 identical over 7 bases. Germline CDR1 SNHLY, CDR2 FYNNEI. V dropped 6 bases and J dropped 5; count of bases not matched to a gene: 6. The CDR3 is made up of 14 amino acids.

The genes are TRBV10-3 and TRBJ1-2, with D hard to call. CDR3 length: 14 amino acids. V was cut by 3 bases and J by 3 bases, with 11 bases left in between. Looked up from germline, CDR1 is ENHRY and CDR2 is SYGVKD. CDR3 bases: TGTGCCATCAGTGATCCAACTAGCGACTATGGCTACACCTTC. Translated, it gives CAISDPTSDYGYTF.

The chain uses TRBV9 and TRBJ2-2, with D possibly being TRBD1 (5 bases). This CDR3 is 15 amino acids long. CDR1 and CDR2 from the germline V gene are SGDLS and YYNGEE. V lost 4 bases and J 2 bases, leaving 12 bases between the germline ends. The CDR3, as DNA: TGTGCCAGCAGCCCTACAGGAGTCAACACCGGGGAGCTGTTTTTT. Its protein product is CASSPTGVNTGELFF.

This rearrangement joins TRBV27 to TRBJ1-1; tentatively, D is TRBD1 (5 bases). This CDR3 is 15 amino acids long. The germline gives CDR1 MNHEY, CDR2 SMNVEV (reference sequence). The V gene lost 8 bases and the J gene lost 4 bases, with 20 bases spanning the gap. The CDR3 protein is CASHPRLGGGTEAFF. CDR3 nucleotides: TGTGCCAGCCATCCCCGTCTCGGGGGGGGCACTGAAGCTTTCTTT.

This clone has only one observation. The chain combines TRBV19 with TRBJ2-5, with TRBD1 identical over 11 bases. CDR1 LNHDA and CDR2 SQIVND come from the germline V gene (reference sequence). V dropped 5 bases and J dropped 5; count of bases not matched to a gene: 10. The CDR3 has 16 residues. The CDR3 loop is CASSASGTGGWETQYF. The CDR3 nucleotides are TGTGCCAGTAGTGCCTCCGGGACAGGGGGGTGGGAGACCCAGTACTTC.

The chain couples TRBV28 to TRBJ1-6, with 10 positions matching TRBD1. The CDR3 spans 17 residues. Unmatched junction bases numbered 9, after V lost 10 bases and J lost 0 bases. Germline V gives CDR1 MDHEN, CDR2 SYDVKM. The CDR3 is CATPADRGSSYNSPLHF. The CDR3 nucleotides read TGTGCCACACCGGCGGACAGGGGGAGCTCCTATAATTCACCCCTCCACTTT.

V gene TRBV3-1 (or the pseudogene TRBV3-2) combines with J gene TRBJ2-6, with D perhaps matching TRBD2 (5 bases). CDR3 length: 16 residues. Germline values: CDR1 LGHDT, CDR2 YNNKEL (reference sequence). V shed 2 bases and J shed 1 base, with 9 bases lying between them. CDR3 bases: TGTGCCAGCAGCCAAATGGGAGTTTCTGGGGCCAACGTCCTGACTTTC. Protein product: CASSQMGVSGANVLTF.

The chain couples TRBV19 to TRBJ2-3; the match to TRBD2 covers 10 bases. The CDR3 is 15 residues long. The trim removed 5 bases at V and 5 bases at J, leaving 7 bases unmatched. From germline, CDR1 is LNHDA and CDR2 SQIVND (reference sequence). The CDR3 loop reads CASSSTSGGVDTQYF. The CDR3 DNA follows: TGTGCCAGTAGTTCAACCAGCGGGGGGGTAGATACGCAGTATTTT.

The gene calls are TRBV11-2 and TRBJ1-2; 8 bases agree with TRBD1. This CDR3 is 15 amino acids long. J was trimmed by 7 bases and V by 6 bases; bases with no gene match: 13. The germline V gene encodes CDR1 SGHAT and CDR2 FQNNGV. The DNA for the CDR3 is TGTGCCAGCAGTCTCGTAGGGTCAGGGGGCGGTGGCTACACCTTC. Protein: CASSLVGSGGGGYTF.

V usage is TRBV6-5 and J usage is TRBJ1-1, with TRBD1 matching over 7 bases. Germline CDR1 is MNHEY and CDR2 is SVGAGI. V lost 5 bases, J lost 6 bases, and 3 bases stayed unmatched. This CDR3 has 12 residues. CDR3 residues: CASSTGAAEAFF. CDR3 DNA sequence: TGTGCCAGCAGTACAGGGGCGGCTGAAGCTTTCTTT.

V usage is TRBV6-5 and J usage is TRBJ1-2; D possibly corresponds to TRBD1 (5 bases). Trimming took off 3 bases at V and 6 bases at J, with 11 bases between the two ends. This CDR3 comprises 13 residues. The V gene's germline CDR1 is MNHEY and CDR2 SVGAGI. CDR3 coding DNA: TGTGCCAGCAGTTATGTCCAGGGCCATGGCTACACCTTC. It yields the protein CASSYVQGHGYTF.

The CDR3 DNA follows: TGTGCCAGCAGTGACGGCCGGGGGGGCCGGGATACGCAGTATTTT. It yields the protein CASSDGRGGRDTQYF. The chain links TRBV6-4 to TRBJ2-3, with 8 bases matching TRBD2. The CDR3 spans 15 residues. The junction had 7 bases not matched to a gene; V was cut back by 2 bases and J by 6 bases. Germline CDR1 reads MRHNA; CDR2 reads SNTAGT.

This chain joins TRBV19 and TRBJ1-1; D perhaps matches TRBD1 (6 bases). The germline gives CDR1 LNHDA, CDR2 SQIVND (reference sequence). This CDR3 region has 16 residues. Trimming stripped 2 bases from V and 0 bases from J, with 13 bases between. The CDR3, as DNA: TGTGCCAGTAGTATACGGGGGGGCCCTATGAACACTGAAGCTTTCTTT. This encodes CASSIRGGPMNTEAFF.

The rearrangement links TRBV9 to TRBJ2-7; no firm D call. The CDR3 spans 11 residues. Germline loops: CDR1 SGDLS, CDR2 YYNGEE. Trimming took 3 bases from V and 3 from J, leaving 4 bases between them. The CDR3 protein is CASSDNYEQYF. Here the CDR3 DNA reads TGTGCCAGCAGCGATAACTACGAGCAGTACTTC.

This rearrangement joins TRBV5-1 to TRBJ2-5, with 9 positions matching TRBD1. There are 16 residues in the CDR3. Germline assignment: CDR1 SGHRS and CDR2 YFSETQ. After removal of 4 bases from V and 5 bases from J, the junction contained 12 bases not matched to a gene. CDR3: CASSVQQGAGRETQYF. CDR3 DNA sequence: TGCGCCAGCAGCGTCCAACAGGGGGCGGGAAGGGAGACCCAGTACTTC.

The V and J genes are TRBV3-1 (or the pseudogene TRBV3-2) and TRBJ1-5, with D maybe TRBD1 (6 bases). The ends were cut back, 5 bases at V and 5 bases at J, with 10 bases in the middle. The V gene's germline CDR1 is LGHDT and CDR2 YNNKEL (reference sequence). CDR3 size: 13 residues. CDR3 coding DNA: TGTGCCAGCAGCACAAACAGGGATCAGCCCCAGCATTTT. This gives the protein CASSTNRDQPQHF.

There are a few counts of this clone. V and J are TRBV10-3 and TRBJ2-7, with TRBD2 identical over 8 bases. The ends lost 4 bases at V and 5 bases at J; junction bases unmatched: 7. Germline V lookup: CDR1 ENHRY, CDR2 SYGVKD. The CDR3 is made up of 14 amino acids. CDR3 DNA sequence: TGTGCCATCAGTGTAACGGGAGGGGAAGACGAGCAGTACTTC. Protein: CAISVTGGEDEQYF.

The table lists this clone with a count of one. The genes are TRBV7-2 and TRBJ2-5; 9 nucleotides match TRBD2. The CDR3 totals 14 residues. With 1 base clipped from V and 6 bases from J, the junction kept 3 bases outside the gene matches. Germline CDR1 SGHTA, CDR2 FQGNSA. The CDR3 nucleotides read TGTGCCAGCAGCTTAGATGCGGGGGGGAAGACCCAGTACTTC. Its protein is CASSLDAGGKTQYF.

This chain connects TRBV2 to TRBJ1-1, with D uncertain. The CDR3 is made up of 13 amino acids. Germline CDR1 reads SNHLY; CDR2 reads FYNNEI. Trimming removed 8 bases at V and 6 bases at J, with 16 bases between. The chain's CDR3 is CASSPSLFPEAFF. The CDR3 DNA sequence: TGTGCCAGCTCGCCATCGCTATTTCCTGAAGCTTTCTTT.

V is TRBV5-8 and J is TRBJ1-2; D is undetermined. Germline V gene sequence: CDR1 SGHTS, CDR2 YDEGEE. The CDR3 spans 11 residues. Between the trimmed V and J ends, which lost 2 bases and 5 bases, there was a span of 4 bases. The CDR3 nucleotides read TGTGCCAGCAGCTTACAATATGGCTACACCTTC. It is translated as CASSLQYGYTF.

A few counts support this clone. This chain links TRBV19 with TRBJ1-2; 7 nucleotides line up with TRBD1. Germline assignment: CDR1 LNHDA and CDR2 SQIVND (reference sequence). This CDR3 has 16 amino acids. Unmatched junction bases numbered 5, after V lost 0 bases and J lost 1 base. The CDR3 region has the DNA TGTGCCAGTAGTATAGACCGGGACAGCGTTAACTATGGCTACACCTTC. Encoded protein: CASSIDRDSVNYGYTF. Looking up the rest from reference TRBV19 and TRBJ1-2 gives the full variable domain: DGGITQSPKYLFRKEGQNVTLSCEQNLNHDAMYWYRQDPGQGLRLIYYSQIVNDFQKGDIAEGYSVSREKKESFPLTVTSAQKNPTAFYLCASSIDRDSVNYGYTFGSGTRLTVV.

The J gene is TRBJ1-1, the V gene TRBV18; D gene unclear. Trimming shortened V by 3 bases and J by 0 bases, and 14 bases separated the two germline ends. The CDR3 runs 16 residues. CDR1 and CDR2 from the germline V gene are KGHSH and LQKENI. The DNA of the CDR3 is TGTGCCAGCTCACCCGACCGAATGGCGGTGAACACTGAAGCTTTCTTT. This gives the protein CASSPDRMAVNTEAFF.

The CDR3 reads CASSPLMPGQGSHYEQYF. The DNA for the CDR3 is TGTGCCAGCAGCCCTCTTATGCCGGGACAGGGTAGCCACTACGAGCAGTACTTC. The chain couples TRBV9 to TRBJ2-7; the match to TRBD1 covers 9 bases. The CDR3 runs 18 residues. Per the germline V gene, CDR1 is SGDLS and CDR2 is YYNGEE. J was trimmed by 3 bases and V by 4 bases; bases with no gene match: 17. Filled out from reference TRBV9 and TRBJ2-7, the complete variable domain reads DSGVTQTPKHLITATGQRVTLRCSPRSGDLSVYWYQQSLDQGLQFLIQYYNGEERAKGNILERFSAQQFPDLHSELNLSSLELGDSALYFCASSPLMPGQGSHYEQYFGPGTRLTVT.

The V and J genes are TRBV6-5 and TRBJ1-2; 7 bases fit TRBD1. In germline, CDR1 is MNHEY, CDR2 SVGAGI. Trimming cost V 5 bases and J 6 bases; bases outside gene matches: 12. CDR3 length equals 15 residues. The CDR3 sequence is CASSSPGDSSHGYTF. CDR3 coding DNA: TGTGCCAGCAGTAGCCCCGGGGACAGCTCCCATGGCTACACCTTC.

V gene TRBV5-4 combines with J gene TRBJ2-7; 8 bases fit TRBD2. This CDR3 has 15 residues. In germline, CDR1 is SGHNT, CDR2 YYREEE (reference sequence). Unmatched junction bases numbered 9, after V lost 4 bases and J lost 3 bases. The CDR3 region has the DNA TGTGCCAGCAGCCTTCCGGGAGGGGCCGGCTACGAGCAGTACTTC. Encoded protein: CASSLPGGAGYEQYF.

V is TRBV5-1 and J is TRBJ2-2; a weak D match, TRBD1 (6 bases). The germline gives CDR1 SGHRS, CDR2 YFSETQ. This CDR3 contains 15 residues. Trimming left V 2 bases short and J 4 bases short, with 12 bases between. This CDR3 reads CASSFTGTSTGELFF. The CDR3 DNA is TGCGCCAGCAGCTTTACAGGGACGAGCACCGGGGAGCTGTTTTTT.

This rearrangement joins TRBV7-9 to TRBJ2-1; 8 nucleotides agree with TRBD2. J lost 6 bases, V lost 3 bases, and 10 bases had no gene match. The CDR3 has 16 amino acids. The V gene's germline CDR1 is SEHNR and CDR2 FQNEAQ (reference sequence). The CDR3 bases are TGTGCCAGCAGCTTGGGCCAGGGACTAGAAGGCAATGAGCAGTTCTTC. Its translation is CASSLGQGLEGNEQFF.